Below, 22 T cell receptor beta chains from the same sample are listed, as sequenced in a study of regulatory T cells in long-lasting Graves disease. Stated time point: persistent/refractory GD, antithyroid drugs over 5 years with positive TRAb. Construction of the TCR library relied on RNA isolated from PBMCs. According to the study, TCR beta libraries were built with iRepertoire HTBI primers and CDR3-region Arm-PCR. TCRdb re-called the multiplex PCR reads through MiXCR, storing one row per CDR3 protein. The sample has 350,000 to 450,000 distinct CDR3 sequences; roughly 21% are singletons. This sample comprised peripheral blood mononuclear cells (PBMCs), obtained when the disease was refractory, from a patient treated with antithyroid drugs. All receptors come from a female donor with Graves disease.

With regard to this clonotype: A read error may account for a junction end that differs from germline. The chain carries TRBV19 and TRBJ2-2; D perhaps matches TRBD2 (6 bases). Germline V gene lookup returns CDR1 LNHDA and CDR2 SQIVND (reference sequence). The CDR3 loop spans 15 amino acids. CDR3 loop: CASSIGTSYTGELFF. The DNA of the CDR3 is TGTGCCAGTAGTATCGGGACTTCTTACACAGGGGAGCTGTTTTTT.

This clonotype was counted only a few times. The rearrangement links TRBV18 to TRBJ1-5; D might be TRBD1 (5 bases). V lost 4 bases to trimming and J lost 3 bases, with 13 bases between them. The germline V gene has CDR1 KGHSH and CDR2 LQKENI. CDR3 size: 15 residues. The CDR3 region has the DNA TGTGCCAGCTCACGAAGGGGAGGGGACAATCAGCCCCAGCATTTT. Its protein is CASSRRGGDNQPQHF.

This clonotype was seen a few times. The gene calls are TRBV29-1 and TRBJ2-7; 7 bases are shared with TRBD2. This CDR3 is 13 amino acids long. The germline CDR1 and CDR2 sequences are SQVTM and ANQGSEA. The V segment lost 6 bases and the J segment 0 bases; nucleotides outside the gene matches: 5. The CDR3 DNA reads TGCAGCGTCTCTAGCGGTAGCTCCTACGAGCAGTACTTC. It yields the protein CSVSSGSSYEQYF.

This clonotype was picked up many times. The CDR3 is CASSYFTEAFF. CDR3 nucleotides: TGTGCCAGCAGTTACTTCACTGAAGCTTTCTTT. The rearrangement joins TRBV6-2 or TRBV6-3 to TRBJ1-1; D gene unclear. Trimming stripped 1 base from V and 4 bases from J, with 1 base between. The germline CDR1 and CDR2 sequences are MNHEY and SVGEGT. The CDR3 spans 11 residues.

This clonotype showed up many times. The chain uses TRBV12-3 or TRBV12-4 and TRBJ2-7; D is perhaps TRBD2 (5 bases). This CDR3 comprises 14 residues. V shed 3 bases and J shed 2 bases, with 11 bases lying between them. The CDR3, as DNA: TGTGCCAGCAGTTTCGGGGTAGTCACCTACGAGCAGTACTTC. This translates into CASSFGVVTYEQYF.

This clonotype has only a few counts. A much larger clone differs by one base, so this may be a read error. The V and J genes are TRBV27 and TRBJ2-2; D not resolved. CDR1 and CDR2 from the germline V gene are MNHEY and SMNVEV (reference sequence). This CDR3 is built from 14 residues. V was trimmed by 5 bases and J by 7 bases, leaving 14 bases between them. CDR3 nucleotides: TGTGCCAGCAGTCCTTTTCGGGCCGTCGGGGAGCTGTTTTTT. It translates to CASSPFRAVGELFF.

This clonotype was seen at least ten times. The chain has TRBV7-2 and TRBJ1-2; D not certain. The CDR3 is 14 residues long. Germline loops: CDR1 SGHTA, CDR2 FQGNSA. V gave up 1 base and J gave up 7 bases, with 13 bases separating them. The CDR3 DNA is TGTGCCAGCAGCTTAGTCGAGGCAAGAAGTGGCTACACCTTC. Residues: CASSLVEARSGYTF.

The chain links TRBV28 to TRBJ2-7; perhaps TRBD2 as D (5 bases). The DNA end lines up better with TRBJ2-1; the J call may be wrong. Germline V lookup: CDR1 MDHEN, CDR2 SYDVKM. CDR3 size: 15 residues. CDR3 sequence: CASSGTSRERNEQFF. The CDR3 DNA reads TGTGCCAGCAGTGGAACTAGTAGGGAACGCAATGAGCAGTTCTTC.

This clonotype was found many times. This rearrangement joins TRBV6-2 or TRBV6-3 to TRBJ2-7; tentative D call: TRBD1 (5 bases). This CDR3 is built from 13 residues. The V end lost 8 bases, the J end lost 4 bases, and 15 bases lay between the germline ends. CDR1 is MNHEY, CDR2 SVGEGT, per germline. The CDR3: CASCRAADYEQYF. CDR3 nucleotide sequence: TGTGCCAGCTGCAGGGCCGCGGATTACGAGCAGTACTTC.

The rearrangement links TRBV20-1 to TRBJ2-7; 9 bases align to TRBD2. Germline V gene data show CDR1 as DFQATT and CDR2 as SNEGSKA (reference sequence). The length of the CDR3 is 14 residues. J lost 0 bases, V lost 6 bases, and 6 bases had no gene match. CDR3 sequence (DNA): TGCAGTGCAATTCTAGCGGGAAACTCCTACGAGCAGTACTTC. It specifies CSAILAGNSYEQYF.

This clonotype was picked up a small number of times. The J gene is TRBJ2-2, the V gene TRBV7-3; the D gene is possibly TRBD1 (6 bases). V lost 2 bases and J 7 bases, leaving 14 bases between the germline ends. The CDR3 runs 15 residues. In germline, CDR1 is SGHTA, CDR2 FQGTGA. The CDR3 sequence is CASSLESGVNGELFF. CDR3 in DNA: TGTGCCAGCAGCTTAGAGTCAGGGGTTAACGGGGAGCTGTTTTTT.

This clonotype was seen at least ten times. V usage is TRBV28 and J usage is TRBJ1-1, with D hard to call. This CDR3 contains 14 residues. Trimming took 6 bases from V and 5 from J, leaving 16 bases between them. Germline assignment: CDR1 MDHEN and CDR2 SYDVKM. CDR3 protein: CASRPPGEGTEAFF. CDR3 sequence (DNA): TGTGCCAGCAGACCCCCGGGTGAAGGAACTGAAGCTTTCTTT.

This rearrangement joins TRBV27 to TRBJ2-7, with 7 bases matching TRBD2. CDR3 length: 16 amino acids. Germline lookup yields CDR1 MNHEY and CDR2 SMNVEV (reference sequence). V lost 0 bases, J lost 2 bases, and 7 bases stayed unmatched. CDR3 protein: CASSLSWLAATYEQYF. For the CDR3, the DNA is TGTGCCAGCAGTTTATCCTGGCTAGCGGCCACCTACGAGCAGTACTTC.

Only a few counts were recorded for this clonotype. The chain links TRBV28 to TRBJ1-3; D remains unclear. V lost 6 bases, J lost 0 bases, and 12 bases lay in between. CDR1 is MDHEN, CDR2 SYDVKM, per germline. CDR3 length: 15 residues. CDR3 residues: CASRQAPPSGNTIYF. DNA of the CDR3: TGTGCCAGCAGACAAGCCCCCCCCTCTGGAAACACCATATATTTT.

At least ten counts were recorded for this clonotype. The chain joins TRBV27 to TRBJ2-7; the match to TRBD1 covers 9 bases. J lost 6 bases, V lost 6 bases, and 9 bases had no gene match. Germline CDR1 MNHEY, CDR2 SMNVEV (reference sequence). The CDR3 has 14 amino acids. This CDR3 is CASRTGGGASEQYF. Written as DNA, the CDR3 is TGTGCCAGCAGGACAGGGGGTGGGGCCTCCGAGCAGTACTTC.

The genes are TRBV18 and TRBJ1-6; the D is unclear. Germline values: CDR1 KGHSH, CDR2 LQKENI. V lost 5 bases and J lost 0, with 11 bases in between. CDR3 length: 16 residues. The CDR3 sequence is CASSSNWSSYNSPLHF. CDR3 DNA sequence: TGTGCCAGCTCATCCAACTGGAGCTCCTATAATTCACCCCTCCACTTT.

This clonotype was found many times. This sequence joins TRBV28 and TRBJ2-7; the D gene is possibly TRBD1 (5 bases). The CDR3 sequence is 16 residues long. Germline CDR1 MDHEN, CDR2 SYDVKM. Deletions cut 3 bases from V and 2 bases from J, with 17 bases between. CDR3 in DNA: TGTGCCAGCAGTTTTAACAGGTACTCACTCACCTACGAGCAGTACTTC. Its protein is CASSFNRYSLTYEQYF.

V is TRBV7-6 and J is TRBJ2-7, with TRBD1 matching 11 bases. This CDR3 has 16 amino acids. Germline V lookup: CDR1 SGHVS, CDR2 FNYEAQ. J gave up 3 bases and V 1 base, and 5 bases lay outside the gene matches. This CDR3 is CASSLGGGTGGYEQYF. The CDR3 region has the DNA TGTGCCAGCAGCTTAGGAGGGGGGACAGGGGGCTACGAGCAGTACTTC.

A few counts support this clonotype. The V gene is TRBV5-5, the J gene TRBJ2-7; a possible D gene is TRBD2 (6 bases). With 3 bases removed from V and 2 bases from J, the gap between germline ends came to 12 bases. The CDR3 totals 14 residues. Per the germline V gene, CDR1 is SGHKS and CDR2 is YYEKEE (reference sequence). CDR3 amino acids: CASSWVAATYEQYF. Written as DNA, the CDR3 is TGTGCCAGCAGCTGGGTAGCGGCCACCTACGAGCAGTACTTC.

The rearrangement joins TRBV20-1 to TRBJ1-6; the D gene is possibly TRBD1 (6 bases). CDR1 DFQATT and CDR2 SNEGSKA come from the germline V gene (reference sequence). The CDR3 is 14 residues long. Trimming stripped 5 bases from V and 8 bases from J, with 16 bases between. This CDR3 is CSASGPEGDSPLHF. The CDR3 nucleotides read TGCAGTGCTTCGGGACCCGAGGGGGATTCACCCCTCCACTTT.

The chain uses TRBV11-2 and TRBJ2-3, with TRBD2 matching over 7 bases. Germline V gene sequence: CDR1 SGHAT, CDR2 FQNNGV. V lost 6 bases and J lost 9; bases outside the gene matches: 15. The CDR3 has 15 residues. Here the CDR3 reads CASRTPGRPLTTQYF. In nucleotides, the CDR3 is TGTGCCAGCAGGACACCCGGGAGGCCCCTCACCACGCAGTATTTT.

The V and J genes are TRBV2 and TRBJ2-1, with TRBD1 matching 11 bases. The CDR3 sequence is 15 residues long. Germline lookup yields CDR1 SNHLY and CDR2 FYNNEI. Trimming cost V 8 bases and J 4 bases; bases outside gene matches: 7. The CDR3 sequence is CASGEGTGGYNEQFF. The CDR3 coding sequence is TGTGCCAGCGGGGAAGGGACAGGGGGTTACAATGAGCAGTTCTTC.